The 5 T cell receptor beta chains below were found in one sample sequenced in a study of CD8 T cells in ankylosing spondylitis. MiXCR was run by TCRdb on the 5' RACE reads, yielding one entry per CDR3 protein. The sample contains approximately 400,000 distinct CDR3 sequences, about 15% of which appear only once. Overall study findings and caveats: Several highly homologous variants made up a TCR beta motif, and this motif appeared characteristic of ankylosing spondylitis blood.

These receptors' targets are unknown. Source material: blood, either unsorted or a sorted T cell fraction (not recorded which). These receptor sequences come from a male donor with ankylosing spondylitis.

The rearrangement links TRBV7-2 to TRBJ2-3; D might be TRBD1 (5 bases). The CDR3 is made up of 15 amino acids. V lost 4 bases and J 0 bases, leaving 11 bases between the germline ends. Germline CDR1 and CDR2: SGHTA and FQGNSA. CDR3: CASSSRQLSTDTQYF. The CDR3 nucleotides read TGTGCCAGCAGCTCCCGACAGCTTAGCACAGATACGCAGTATTTT.

The rearrangement joins TRBV9 to TRBJ2-1; D ambiguous. Germline CDR1 and CDR2: SGDLS and YYNGEE. This CDR3 region has 15 residues. Trimming removed 0 bases at V and 3 bases at J, with 10 bases between. The CDR3 loop is CASSVGPTYYNEQFF. In nucleotides, the CDR3 is TGTGCCAGCAGCGTAGGACCGACTTACTACAATGAGCAGTTCTTC.

On this clonotype: This may stem from a read error, because a much larger clone lies one nucleotide away. The J gene is TRBJ1-1, the V gene TRBV12-3 or TRBV12-4, with a weak D call TRBD1 (5 bases). The CDR3 runs 10 residues. The CDR3, as DNA: TGTGCCAGCAGTGACTCACAGGTTCTCTTT. Amino acid sequence: CASSDSQVLF.

The V call is TRBV20-1, the J call TRBJ2-5; 13 bases align to TRBD2. Germline values: CDR1 DFQATT, CDR2 SNEGSKA (reference sequence). V lost 5 bases and J lost 5; bases outside the gene matches: 11. The CDR3 is 16 residues long. The CDR3 is CSASKLAGGGSETQYF. CDR3 nucleotide sequence: TGCAGTGCTTCCAAACTAGCGGGAGGGGGGTCGGAGACCCAGTACTTC.

This clonotype occurred many times. V and J are TRBV5-5 and TRBJ1-5; possibly TRBD1 for D (6 bases). CDR3 length: 17 amino acids. With 4 bases removed from V and 0 bases from J, the gap between germline ends came to 17 bases. Germline CDR1 is SGHKS and CDR2 is YYEKEE (reference sequence). CDR3 nucleotide sequence: TGTGCCAGCAGCCCTAGGGGGGAAAGCTATAGCAATCAGCCCCAGCATTTT. This codes for CASSPRGESYSNQPQHF.